The rows below give T cell receptor beta chains drawn from one sample of a study of identical twins. From the 5' RACE reads, TCRdb called clonotypes with MiXCR, one entry per CDR3 protein. The sample records approximately 210,000 distinct CDR3 sequences, roughly 10% being singletons. Sequencing input: memory (CD45RO+) T cells sorted from blood. Receptors originate from a woman between 18 and 29 years old in good health. Each CDR3 is given with its conserved first and last residue. Fields, in order: J gene, clone size, V gene, D gene, CDR3 protein, CDR3 DNA. The D gene is left open where the match is weak. Not every row has a clone size; where given, it reads once, few, many or a size class.

j_call: TRBJ2-1
clone_size: .
v_call: TRBV20-1
d_call: TRBD2
cdr3_aa: CSARSGRMNEQFF
cdr3_nt: TGCAGTGCTAGGAGCGGGAGGATGAATGAGCAGTTCTTC

j_call: TRBJ2-1
clone_size: .
v_call: TRBV21-1
d_call: .
cdr3_aa: CASSKAFAVPRPYNEQFF
cdr3_nt: TGTGCCAGCAGCAAAGCCTTTGCGGTGCCACGTCCTTACAATGAGCAGTTCTTC

j_call: TRBJ2-2
clone_size: many
v_call: TRBV20-1
d_call: TRBD2
cdr3_aa: CSARDQGSGRATGELFF
cdr3_nt: TGCAGTGCTAGAGATCAAGGAAGCGGGAGGGCCACCGGGGAGCTGTTTTTT

j_call: TRBJ1-5
clone_size: many
v_call: TRBV7-6
d_call: .
cdr3_aa: CASSLGNHLSNQPQHF
cdr3_nt: TGTGCCAGCAGCTTAGGTAATCATCTTAGCAATCAGCCCCAGCATTTT

j_call: TRBJ1-4
clone_size: many
v_call: TRBV12-3/TRBV12-4
d_call: TRBD1
cdr3_aa: CASSLGQGSGEKLFF
cdr3_nt: TGTGCCAGCAGTTTAGGACAGGGGTCCGGTGAAAAACTGTTTTTT

j_call: TRBJ2-1
clone_size: .
v_call: TRBV12-3/TRBV12-4
d_call: TRBD1
cdr3_aa: CASSSTGGDNEQFF
cdr3_nt: TGTGCCAGCAGTTCGACAGGGGGGGACAATGAGCAGTTCTTC

j_call: TRBJ2-7
clone_size: few
v_call: TRBV12-3/TRBV12-4
d_call: .
cdr3_aa: CASSRGTGSYEQYF
cdr3_nt: TGTGCCAGCAGTAGGGGGACCGGTTCCTACGAGCAGTACTTC

j_call: TRBJ1-2
clone_size: .
v_call: TRBV10-2
d_call: .
cdr3_aa: CASSATVYGYTF
cdr3_nt: TGCGCCAGCAGCGCCACAGTCTATGGCTACACCTTC

j_call: TRBJ1-3
clone_size: few
v_call: TRBV5-1
d_call: .
cdr3_aa: CASTGGGQENTIYF
cdr3_nt: TGCGCCAGCACTGGAGGGGGGCAAGAGAACACCATATATTTT

j_call: TRBJ2-7
clone_size: .
v_call: TRBV12-3/TRBV12-4
d_call: TRBD1
cdr3_aa: CASSLNGLGTGIYEQYF
cdr3_nt: TGTGCCAGCAGTTTAAACGGGCTCGGGACAGGGATCTACGAGCAGTACTTC

j_call: TRBJ2-1
clone_size: few
v_call: TRBV3-1
d_call: .
cdr3_aa: CASRRGQSSSYNEQFF
cdr3_nt: TGTGCCAGCAGGAGGGGCCAATCAAGCTCCTACAATGAGCAGTTCTTC

j_call: TRBJ2-1
clone_size: .
v_call: TRBV9
d_call: TRBD2
cdr3_aa: CASSVAATSGASYNEQFF
cdr3_nt: TGTGCCAGCAGCGTAGCAGCTACTAGCGGGGCTTCCTACAATGAGCAGTTCTTC

j_call: TRBJ1-2
clone_size: .
v_call: TRBV2
d_call: .
cdr3_aa: CASSRDGYGYTF
cdr3_nt: TGTGCCAGCAGTAGGGACGGCTATGGCTACACCTTC

j_call: TRBJ2-1
clone_size: .
v_call: TRBV6-4
d_call: .
cdr3_aa: CASSDVAGDSNEQFF
cdr3_nt: TGTGCCAGCAGTGACGTGGCCGGGGACTCTAATGAGCAGTTCTTC

j_call: TRBJ2-1
clone_size: few
v_call: TRBV20-1
d_call: .
cdr3_aa: CSAIVLASSYNEQFF
cdr3_nt: TGCAGTGCCATAGTTCTAGCGAGCTCCTACAATGAGCAGTTCTTC

j_call: TRBJ1-2
clone_size: many
v_call: TRBV7-9
d_call: .
cdr3_aa: CASSPYGWGYTF
cdr3_nt: TGTGCCAGCAGCCCTTACGGCTGGGGCTACACCTTC

j_call: TRBJ2-7
clone_size: few
v_call: TRBV6-6
d_call: TRBD1
cdr3_aa: CASTEGTGWEQYF
cdr3_nt: TGTGCCAGCACCGAAGGGACAGGGTGGGAGCAGTACTTC

j_call: TRBJ2-3
clone_size: .
v_call: TRBV20-1
d_call: .
cdr3_aa: CSARDRRDTQYF
cdr3_nt: TGCAGTGCTAGAGATCGGAGAGATACGCAGTATTTT

j_call: TRBJ2-7
clone_size: .
v_call: TRBV6-1
d_call: TRBD1
cdr3_aa: CASSRVGQIHEQYF
cdr3_nt: TGTGCCAGCAGTCGGGTGGGACAGATCCACGAGCAGTACTTC

j_call: TRBJ1-4
clone_size: .
v_call: TRBV5-1
d_call: TRBD1
cdr3_aa: CASSSGQGAEKLFF
cdr3_nt: TGCGCCAGCAGCTCTGGACAGGGGGCTGAAAAACTGTTTTTT

j_call: TRBJ2-2
clone_size: many
v_call: TRBV5-5
d_call: .
cdr3_aa: CASSLGLTNTGELFF
cdr3_nt: TGTGCCAGCAGCTTGGGGCTAACCAACACCGGGGAGCTGTTTTTT

j_call: TRBJ2-3
clone_size: few
v_call: TRBV20-1
d_call: .
cdr3_aa: CSARDVRRGTDTQYF
cdr3_nt: TGCAGTGCTAGGGATGTTCGGCGGGGCACAGATACGCAGTATTTT

j_call: TRBJ2-3
clone_size: few
v_call: TRBV7-2
d_call: TRBD2
cdr3_aa: CASSLRTSGRDTQYF
cdr3_nt: TGTGCCAGCAGCTTGCGGACTAGCGGGAGAGATACGCAGTATTTT

j_call: TRBJ1-2
clone_size: .
v_call: TRBV7-9
d_call: .
cdr3_aa: CASSPSFGAIAAGYTF
cdr3_nt: TGTGCCAGCAGCCCCTCCTTCGGGGCAATCGCGGCTGGCTACACCTTC

j_call: TRBJ2-1
clone_size: .
v_call: TRBV12-3/TRBV12-4
d_call: .
cdr3_aa: CASSLGTPNNEQFF
cdr3_nt: TGTGCCAGCAGTTTAGGGACTCCGAACAATGAGCAGTTCTTC

j_call: TRBJ2-2
clone_size: few
v_call: TRBV5-1
d_call: TRBD1
cdr3_aa: CASSTGQGFSGELFF
cdr3_nt: TGCGCCAGCAGCACAGGACAGGGGTTTTCCGGGGAGCTGTTTTTT

j_call: TRBJ1-6
clone_size: many
v_call: TRBV10-3
d_call: TRBD1
cdr3_aa: CAISGPGQNTNSPLHF
cdr3_nt: TGTGCCATCAGTGGACCGGGACAGAATACTAATTCACCCCTCCACTTT

j_call: TRBJ2-2
clone_size: few
v_call: TRBV24-1
d_call: .
cdr3_aa: CATSDSATYTGELFF
cdr3_nt: TGTGCCACCAGTGATTCGGCTACCTACACCGGGGAGCTGTTTTTT

j_call: TRBJ2-6
clone_size: few
v_call: TRBV27
d_call: TRBD1
cdr3_aa: CASSTHRGVLTF
cdr3_nt: TGTGCCAGCAGTACCCACAGGGGGGTCCTGACTTTC

j_call: TRBJ2-5
clone_size: once
v_call: TRBV12-3/TRBV12-4
d_call: .
cdr3_aa: CASSLLEGTQYF
cdr3_nt: TGTGCCAGCAGTTTACTGGAGGGGACCCAGTACTTC

j_call: TRBJ2-5
clone_size: .
v_call: TRBV7-2
d_call: TRBD1
cdr3_aa: CASSLYRGLQETQYF
cdr3_nt: TGTGCCAGCAGCTTATACAGGGGGCTGCAAGAGACCCAGTACTTC

j_call: TRBJ1-5
clone_size: .
v_call: TRBV29-1
d_call: .
cdr3_aa: CSVQTGTNQPQHF
cdr3_nt: TGCAGCGTTCAGACGGGGACTAATCAGCCCCAGCATTTT

j_call: TRBJ2-1
clone_size: many
v_call: TRBV2
d_call: TRBD2
cdr3_aa: CASSERLAEYNEQFF
cdr3_nt: TGTGCCAGCAGTGAAAGACTAGCGGAGTACAATGAGCAGTTCTTC

j_call: TRBJ2-7
clone_size: few
v_call: TRBV5-1
d_call: TRBD1
cdr3_aa: CASSSTGGGTGGEEQYF
cdr3_nt: TGCGCCAGCAGCTCAACGGGCGGAGGGACAGGGGGCGAAGAGCAGTACTTC

j_call: TRBJ1-1
clone_size: .
v_call: TRBV20-1
d_call: .
cdr3_aa: CSADQGPTEAFF
cdr3_nt: TGCAGTGCTGACCAAGGGCCCACTGAAGCTTTCTTT

j_call: TRBJ2-7
clone_size: few
v_call: TRBV5-1
d_call: .
cdr3_aa: CASSLPVSYEQYF
cdr3_nt: TGCGCCAGCAGCTTGCCCGTCTCCTACGAGCAGTACTTC

j_call: TRBJ2-1
clone_size: few
v_call: TRBV11-2
d_call: TRBD2
cdr3_aa: CASSLSSLAGGENEQFF
cdr3_nt: TGTGCCAGCAGCTTATCATCACTAGCGGGAGGTGAGAATGAGCAGTTCTTC

j_call: TRBJ2-5
clone_size: few
v_call: TRBV5-6
d_call: .
cdr3_aa: CASSLYSGAETQYF
cdr3_nt: TGTGCCAGCAGCTTGTATTCCGGAGCGGAGACCCAGTACTTC

j_call: TRBJ2-2
clone_size: .
v_call: TRBV25-1
d_call: .
cdr3_aa: CASSEWGTGELFF
cdr3_nt: TGTGCCAGCAGTGAATGGGGGACCGGGGAGCTGTTTTTT

j_call: TRBJ2-2
clone_size: few
v_call: TRBV7-9
d_call: .
cdr3_aa: CASSQLGGRGTGELFF
cdr3_nt: TGTGCCAGCAGCCAACTGGGGGGGCGAGGCACCGGGGAGCTGTTTTTT